The T cell receptor (beta chain) described here comes from a study of cytomegalovirus exposure and HLA in healthy donors. Overall study findings and caveats: With DRB1 most and HLA-C fewest, TCR association rates differed between HLA loci in a later analysis.

Donors were ostensibly healthy at sampling, although undocumented immune exposures were probable. Vbeta (60) and Jbeta (13) primers were used in the PCR. The data were produced by immunoSEQ multiplex PCR, yet TCRdb's version contains in-frame clones alone and is incomplete. The table lists 170,000 or so clones, roughly four fifths of them singletons, with about 2.7% in the top ten. Comment on this clone: Its antigen remains unidentified.

Sequenced: PBMCs. This sequence was found in a male donor in good health and CMV-seronegative.

The DNA for the CDR3 is TGTGCCAGCAGCTTCCAGGGGGCTGGGTATGGCTACACCTTC. It yields the protein CASSFQGAGYGYTF. V usage is TRBV11-1 and J usage is TRBJ1-2; 8 bases fit TRBD1. Losses at the gene ends were 3 bases for V and 5 bases for J; bases not matched to a gene: 5. Germline V gene sequence: CDR1 SGHAT, CDR2 FQDESV (reference sequence). This CDR3 comprises 14 residues.